Listed below are T cell receptor beta chains from one sample, sequenced in a study of CD8 T cells in ankylosing spondylitis. TCRdb reprocessed the 5' RACE reads with MiXCR, giving one entry per CDR3 protein. The sample consists of some 220,000 distinct CDR3 sequences, approximately 7.3% of them appearing once. Sequencing used blood, either unsorted or a sorted T cell fraction (not recorded which). The receptor source for this set is a male donor with ankylosing spondylitis. CDR3s include the opening cysteine and the closing phenylalanine or tryptophan. The D gene is left open where the match is weak. Some rows have no size entry. The others give once, few or many, or a class for an expanded clone.

v_gene: TRBV7-2
j_gene: TRBJ1-2
d_gene: TRBD1
abundance: NA
CDR3nt: TGTGCCAGCAGCCGCCGACAGGACAGGGGAGAATATGGCTACACCTTC
CDR3aa: CASSRRQDRGEYGYTF

v_gene: TRBV28
j_gene: TRBJ1-1
d_gene: NA
abundance: many
CDR3nt: TGTGCCAGCAAAAAGGTTGAAGCTTTCTTT
CDR3aa: CASKKVEAFF

v_gene: TRBV25-1
j_gene: TRBJ2-1
d_gene: NA
abundance: many
CDR3nt: TGTGCCAGCAGCCATTACAGTCTGCTTGGCTCCTACAATGAGCAGTTCTTC
CDR3aa: CASSHYSLLGSYNEQFF

v_gene: TRBV27
j_gene: TRBJ2-1
d_gene: TRBD2
abundance: many
CDR3nt: TGTGCCAGCAGCCTCCTAGCGGGGACATACAATGAGCAGTTCTTC
CDR3aa: CASSLLAGTYNEQFF

v_gene: TRBV4-3
j_gene: TRBJ2-7
d_gene: NA
abundance: few
CDR3nt: TGCGCCAGCAGCCAAGCTAACAGGCCCTACGAGCAGTACTTC
CDR3aa: CASSQANRPYEQYF

v_gene: TRBV29-1
j_gene: TRBJ2-7
d_gene: TRBD2
abundance: NA
CDR3nt: TGCAGCGTTGGGTGGACTAGCGGAACCTACGAGCAGTACTTC
CDR3aa: CSVGWTSGTYEQYF

v_gene: TRBV25-1
j_gene: TRBJ2-1
d_gene: NA
abundance: many
CDR3nt: TGTGCCAGCAGTCAAAGGGCCCAATGGAGAGCCAATGAGCAGTTCTTC
CDR3aa: CASSQRAQWRANEQFF

v_gene: TRBV12-3/TRBV12-4
j_gene: TRBJ1-2
d_gene: NA
abundance: many
CDR3nt: TGTGCCAGCAGTTCCGGGGGATGGGATGGCTACACCTTC
CDR3aa: CASSSGGWDGYTF

v_gene: TRBV4-3
j_gene: TRBJ2-1
d_gene: NA
abundance: many
CDR3nt: TGCGCCAGCAGCCAAAATATTGGCTCCTACAATGAGCAGTTCTTC
CDR3aa: CASSQNIGSYNEQFF

v_gene: TRBV3-1
j_gene: TRBJ2-1
d_gene: TRBD2
abundance: few
CDR3nt: TGTGCCAGCAGCCAAGAAAGGCTAGCGGCTTCCTACAATGAGCAGTTCTTC
CDR3aa: CASSQERLAASYNEQFF